Listed below are T cell receptor beta chains from one sample, sequenced in a study of OX40 agonist ivuxolimab in advanced cancers. Repertoires were generated with immunoSEQ multiplex PCR, while TCRdb's copy carries only in-frame clones and drops some. In the table there are approximately 55,000 clones, approximately 86% of which are singletons. The sequenced sample was CD4+ or CD8+ T cells sorted from blood, obtained in a trial of the OX40 agonist ivuxolimab. Receptors originate from an adult with an advanced solid tumor such as melanoma, head and neck, liver or kidney cancer. CDR3s include the opening cysteine and the closing phenylalanine or tryptophan. Each record gives: D gene, clone size, J gene, V gene, CDR3 DNA, CDR3 protein. The D gene is left open where the match is weak. A row's size may be missing; if present it is once, few, many or a size class.

>.|once|TRBJ1-4|TRBV28
TGTGCCAGCAGTTTATACAGCAGTAAACTGTTTTTT
CASSLYSSKLFF
>.|once|TRBJ2-1|TRBV28
TGTGCCAGCAGTTCCGTCGGACAGAGCTCCTACAATGAGCAGTTCTTC
CASSSVGQSSYNEQFF
>.|.|TRBJ1-1|TRBV4-1
TGCGCCAGCAGCCAAGTGATAGGGACTGAAGCTTTCTTT
CASSQVIGTEAFF
>.|.|TRBJ1-2|TRBV28
TGTGCCAGCAGTTTACAGTCCTATGGCTACACCTTC
CASSLQSYGYTF
>.|.|TRBJ1-2|TRBV15
TGTGCCACCAGCAGAGGCCGGACTTATGGCTACACCTTC
CATSRGRTYGYTF
>TRBD2|.|TRBJ2-1|TRBV9
TGTGCCAGCAGCCATCGGAGCGGGAGGGCCGGGAATGAGCAGTTCTTC
CASSHRSGRAGNEQFF
>.|.|TRBJ2-1|TRBV6-5
TGTGCCAGCAGCCCGGGTTCACGATCCTACAATGAGCAGTTCTTC
CASSPGSRSYNEQFF
>.|once|TRBJ2-7|TRBV5-6
TGTGCCAGCAGCTTGATAACCGTCAGCTCCTACGAGCAGTACTTC
CASSLITVSSYEQYF
>.|.|TRBJ2-1|TRBV20-1
TGCAGTGTCAGCGGAAGAAATGAGCAGTTCTTC
CSVSGRNEQFF
>.|.|TRBJ1-1|TRBV7-9
TGTGCCAGCAGCTTAACTGGGGGCCGCACTGAAGCTTTCTTT
CASSLTGGRTEAFF
>.|.|TRBJ2-7|TRBV6-1
TGTGCCAGCAGTGGCCCTAATCACGGGGACTACGAGCAGTACTTC
CASSGPNHGDYEQYF
>.|few|TRBJ1-2|TRBV5-6
TGTGCCAGCAGCTTCTCCACATTTAACTATGGCTACACCTTC
CASSFSTFNYGYTF
>TRBD2|few|TRBJ2-1|TRBV11-3
TGTGCCAGCAGCTTAGATGGAAGGGAGGGGATTGATGAGCAGTTCTTC
CASSLDGREGIDEQFF
>.|.|TRBJ1-3|TRBV25-1
TGTGCCAGCGCAGGCTTTTTTGGAAACACCATATATTTT
CASAGFFGNTIYF
>.|.|TRBJ2-7|TRBV10-3
TGTGCCATCAGTGCCTCCGGGACAACTTACGAGCAGTACTTC
CAISASGTTYEQYF
>.|few|TRBJ2-7|TRBV27
TGTGCCAGCAGCACCGCGGGACAGTCCTACGAGCAGTACTTC
CASSTAGQSYEQYF
>.|.|TRBJ2-4|TRBV19
TGTGCCAGTAGTAAGGGAGGGGGGAGCAGAGCCAAAAACATTCAGTACTTC
CASSKGGGSRAKNIQYF
>.|.|TRBJ1-5|TRBV19
TGTGCCATCGACGCTAGTCCCGGCAGGGTGAGTCAGCCCCAGCATTTT
CAIDASPGRVSQPQHF
>.|.|TRBJ2-7|TRBV19
TGTGCCAGTAGTATCAAGGACACGAGCTCCTACGAGCAGTACTTC
CASSIKDTSSYEQYF
>TRBD2|once|TRBJ2-3|TRBV7-3
TGTGCCAGCAGCTTAACGTCGACAGCGGGAGGGCCGACAGATACGCAGTATTTT
CASSLTSTAGGPTDTQYF
>TRBD1|.|TRBJ2-5|TRBV4-1
TGCGCCAGCAGCCAACCGGGGACAGGCACCCAAGAGACCCAGTACTTC
CASSQPGTGTQETQYF
>.|.|TRBJ1-2|TRBV6-6
TGTGCCAGCAGTTACAGGGGCGAGCAGGGGCGGAATGGCTACACCTTC
CASSYRGEQGRNGYTF
>TRBD2|.|TRBJ2-7|TRBV5-4
TGTGCCAGCAGCACCGGGACTAGCGAATACTACGAGCAGTACTTC
CASSTGTSEYYEQYF
>.|.|TRBJ2-5|TRBV7-3
TGTGCCAGCAGCTTCCTAGCCTCGGAGACCCAGTACTTC
CASSFLASETQYF
>.|few|TRBJ2-2|TRBV9
TGTGCCAGCAGCCCTGACAGTGGTGTAGCCGGGGAGCTGTTTTTT
CASSPDSGVAGELFF
>.|.|TRBJ1-1|TRBV7-3
TGTGCCAGCAGTGCCGGCGGCCGGAACACTGAAGCTTTCTTT
CASSAGGRNTEAFF
>TRBD2|.|TRBJ2-7|TRBV5-1
TGCGCCAGCAGCTTGGTAGGGCGGGGGGGCTCCTACGAGCAGTACTTC
CASSLVGRGGSYEQYF
>.|.|TRBJ2-3|TRBV28
TGTGCCAGCAGTCCCCGAGGAAGCACAGATACGCAGTATTTT
CASSPRGSTDTQYF
>.|once|TRBJ2-3|TRBV18
TGTGCCAGCTCACCAGGAACACTGAAGGGAGATACGCAGTATTTT
CASSPGTLKGDTQYF
>TRBD1|many|TRBJ1-1|TRBV7-9
TGTGCCAGCAGCCGGACAGGGTCCAACACTGAAGCTTTCTTT
CASSRTGSNTEAFF
>.|.|TRBJ2-2|TRBV5-4
TGTGCCAGCAGCTTGGTCCGGGGGCGGGGTTACACCGGGGAGCTGTTTTTT
CASSLVRGRGYTGELFF
>.|few|TRBJ2-7|TRBV5-1
TGCGCCAGCAGCTTAAGCCGCTACGAGCAGTACTTC
CASSLSRYEQYF
>.|few|TRBJ2-7|TRBV20-1
TGCAGTGCCCTAGACGGATACGAGCAGTACTTC
CSALDGYEQYF
>TRBD1|once|TRBJ1-5|TRBV7-9
TGTGCCAGCAGCTTTGGAGACAGGGGTCAGCCCCAGCATTTT
CASSFGDRGQPQHF
>.|.|TRBJ1-5|TRBV21-1
TGTGCCAGCAGCCCCCTCTCGGTCACAGGGGTAAGCAATCAGCCCCAGCATTTT
CASSPLSVTGVSNQPQHF
>.|.|TRBJ2-1|TRBV19
TGTGCCAGTAGTCACGGGAGGACAGGAGACAATGAGCAGTTCTTC
CASSHGRTGDNEQFF
>.|.|TRBJ2-1|TRBV21-1
TGTGCCACCATCTCCGAGTTCTCCTACAATGAGCAGTTCTTC
CATISEFSYNEQFF